Below, 3 T cell receptor beta chains from the same sample are listed, as sequenced in a study of cytomegalovirus exposure and HLA in healthy donors. 13 Jbeta primers and 60 Vbeta primers were used for the PCR. Clones were sequenced by immunoSEQ multiplex PCR, and TCRdb holds only the in-frame ones, with some missing. Of some 100,000 clones listed, approximately 80% are singletons. The sample comprised PBMCs. The source of these receptors is a male donor in good health and CMV-seropositive.

The chain links TRBV5-6 to TRBJ1-1; the D gene is possibly TRBD1 (5 bases). The CDR3 length is 12 residues. The V gene's germline CDR1 is SGHDT and CDR2 YYEEEE. Trimming removed 3 bases at V and 5 bases at J, with 8 bases between. In DNA, the CDR3 is TGTGCCAGCAGCTCAGGGAGGACTGAAGCTTTCTTT. Its translation is CASSSGRTEAFF.

This clone appeared a few times. The chain uses TRBV5-6 and TRBJ1-6; no firm D call. The CDR3 runs 15 residues. The germline CDR1 and CDR2 sequences are SGHDT and YYEEEE. Deletions cut 0 bases from V and 7 bases from J, with 11 bases between. The CDR3 protein is CASSLEQRRNSPLHF. The DNA for the CDR3 is TGTGCCAGCAGCTTGGAACAGAGGAGGAATTCACCCCTCCACTTT.

This clone was seen just once. The chain employs TRBV5-1 and TRBJ1-4; 9 nucleotides match TRBD1. Germline V gene sequence: CDR1 SGHRS, CDR2 YFSETQ. The CDR3 sequence is 16 residues long. The V segment lost 0 bases and the J segment 8 bases; nucleotides outside the gene matches: 8. The CDR3 here is CASSLGQGVQLEKLFF. CDR3 coding DNA: TGCGCCAGCAGCTTGGGACAGGGGGTTCAATTAGAAAAACTGTTTTTT.